Listed here are 27 T cell receptor beta chains from one sample, sequenced in a study of identical twins. TCRdb reprocessed the 5' RACE reads via MiXCR and lists one record per CDR3 protein. The sample holds hundreds of thousands of distinct CDR3 sequences, around 24% seen once. In addition, the sample was reused for a study of T cells expressing NK-cell markers.

Specimen: CD4+ T cells sorted from blood. The receptors were gathered from a woman aged 18-30 years in good health.

This clonotype was recorded many times. V usage is TRBV12-3 or TRBV12-4 and J usage is TRBJ1-5, with unresolved D. The CDR3 spans 13 residues. Trimming took 6 bases from V and 7 from J, leaving 13 bases between them. DNA of the CDR3: TGTGCCAGCAGCCTCAGGCCGCCCCAGCCCCAGCATTTT. It encodes CASSLRPPQPQHF.

The rearrangement joins TRBV6-1 to TRBJ2-7, with TRBD2 as a possible D gene (7 bases). The CDR3 has 15 residues. V dropped 8 bases and J dropped 0 bases, with 17 bases sitting between them. CDR1 and CDR2 (germline): MNHNS, SASEGT. The chain's CDR3 is CASHVGGATSYEQYF. The CDR3 nucleotides read TGTGCCAGCCACGTAGGGGGGGCAACCTCCTACGAGCAGTACTTC.

This clonotype showed up many times. The chain joins TRBV5-1 to TRBJ2-2; D gene uncertain. The CDR3 runs 15 residues. The ends were cut back, 2 bases at V and 4 bases at J, with 12 bases in the middle. The germline V gene encodes CDR1 SGHRS and CDR2 YFSETQ. For the CDR3, the DNA is TGCGCCAGCAGCTTACGCCAGGATGGCACCGGGGAGCTGTTTTTT. This gives the protein CASSLRQDGTGELFF.

Only a few counts were recorded for this clonotype. The V gene is TRBV5-1, the J gene TRBJ1-2; 8 positions match TRBD1. The CDR3 loop spans 14 amino acids. Germline CDR1 SGHRS, CDR2 YFSETQ. V lost 4 bases to trimming and J lost 8 bases; unmatched junction nucleotides: 10. CDR3 amino acids: CASSGDGQGGGYTF. The CDR3 DNA follows: TGCGCCAGCAGCGGGGACGGACAGGGAGGAGGCTACACCTTC.

This clonotype was counted only a few times. This chain uses TRBV3-1 with TRBJ2-3; D is uncertain. The CDR3 covers 13 residues. Trimming stripped 1 base from V and 4 bases from J, with 6 bases between. From germline, CDR1 is LGHDT and CDR2 YNNKEL (reference sequence). CDR3 residues: CASSQAFADTQYF. CDR3 sequence (DNA): TGTGCCAGCAGCCAAGCTTTCGCAGATACGCAGTATTTT.

The V call is TRBV12-5, the J call TRBJ2-1, with TRBD1 matching 8 bases. CDR3 length equals 13 residues. Germline-derived CDR1 and CDR2 are LGHNT and FRNRAP. V shed 1 base and J 9 bases; nucleotides not matched to a gene: 2. This chain's CDR3 is CASGLEQGGEQFF. The CDR3 nucleotides read TGTGCTAGTGGTTTGGAACAGGGGGGTGAGCAGTTCTTC.

This chain joins TRBV28 and TRBJ2-1; D unclear. CDR1 MDHEN and CDR2 SYDVKM come from the germline V gene. The CDR3 consists of 13 residues. Trimming removed 3 bases from V and 6 bases from J, with 9 bases in between. CDR3 region: CASSLDGPNEQFF. The CDR3 DNA reads TGTGCCAGCAGTTTGGACGGCCCCAATGAGCAGTTCTTC. Together with reference TRBV28 and TRBJ2-1, the CDR3 gives the full variable domain: DVKVTQSSRYLVKRTGEKVFLECVQDMDHENMFWYRQDPGLGLRLIYFSYDVKMKEKGDIPEGYSVSREKKERFSLILESASTNQTSMYLCASSLDGPNEQFFGPGTRLTVL.

The J gene is TRBJ1-1, the V gene TRBV6-5, with 8 bases lining up with TRBD1. J gave up 3 bases and V 4 bases, and 7 bases lay outside the gene matches. Germline values: CDR1 MNHEY, CDR2 SVGAGI. The CDR3 is made up of 15 amino acids. The CDR3 protein is CASSSRTGSDTEAFF. CDR3 DNA sequence: TGTGCCAGCAGTTCCCGGACAGGGTCGGACACTGAAGCTTTCTTT.

V is TRBV6-1 and J is TRBJ2-7, with D perhaps TRBD2 (6 bases). The CDR3 is made up of 13 amino acids. V lost 6 bases, J lost 6 bases, and 15 bases lay in between. Per the germline V gene, CDR1 is MNHNS and CDR2 is SASEGT. The CDR3 loop reads CASSRRRGTEQYF. The CDR3, as DNA: TGTGCCAGCAGCAGGAGACGCGGGACCGAGCAGTACTTC.

The rearrangement links TRBV6-1 to TRBJ1-5; 8 bases agree with TRBD1. V lost 8 bases to trimming and J lost 6 bases; unmatched junction nucleotides: 9. This CDR3 has 14 amino acids. Germline assignment: CDR1 MNHNS and CDR2 SASEGT. CDR3 sequence: CASLDRGSVQPQHF. The CDR3 DNA reads TGTGCCAGCCTAGACAGGGGAAGCGTTCAGCCCCAGCATTTT.

The V and J genes are TRBV12-3 or TRBV12-4 and TRBJ2-2; tentatively, D is TRBD1 (7 bases). Trimming removed 2 bases at V and 4 bases at J, with 20 bases between. The CDR3 spans 18 residues. CDR3 residues: CASSLQGGATRGTGELFF. The CDR3 region has the DNA TGTGCCAGCAGTTTACAGGGGGGAGCGACTCGGGGCACCGGGGAGCTGTTTTTT.

The CDR3 DNA reads as TGTGCCAGCAGCTTGTGGAGGGGCCCCGAGTACCAAGAGACCCAGTACTTC. As protein: CASSLWRGPEYQETQYF. The J gene is TRBJ2-5, the V gene TRBV5-6, with D possibly being TRBD2 (6 bases). The V and J ends lost 1 base and 0 bases respectively, with 16 bases between them. The CDR3 contains 17 residues. Germline V CDR1 and CDR2: SGHDT, YYEEEE.

This clonotype has just a few counts. The chain recombines TRBV6-1 with TRBJ2-3; 13 nucleotides align to TRBD2. The germline V gene encodes CDR1 MNHNS and CDR2 SASEGT. The CDR3 has 16 residues. The ends lost 5 bases at V and 7 bases at J; junction bases unmatched: 9. Here the CDR3 reads CASSRGTGLAGNTQYF. The CDR3 nucleotides read TGTGCCAGCAGTCGTGGAACGGGACTAGCGGGAAATACGCAGTATTTT.

This clonotype was counted between two and nine times. The V call is TRBV20-1, the J call TRBJ2-3; TRBD1 matches 7 bases. Germline V gene sequence: CDR1 DFQATT, CDR2 SNEGSKA (reference sequence). The CDR3 sequence is 15 residues long. V trimming: 0 bases; J trimming: 2 bases; junction bases outside the gene matches: 5. The chain's CDR3 is CSARDLQGNTDTQYF. The CDR3 region has the DNA TGCAGTGCTAGAGATCTACAGGGGAACACAGATACGCAGTATTTT.

This clonotype was observed many times. V is TRBV9 and J is TRBJ2-1, with TRBD2 identical over 7 bases. Unmatched junction bases numbered 10, after V lost 0 bases and J lost 4 bases. CDR1 and CDR2 (germline): SGDLS, YYNGEE. The CDR3 spans 17 residues. CDR3 loop: CASSVGMGLAVYNEQFF. The CDR3 bases are TGTGCCAGCAGCGTAGGAATGGGTCTAGCGGTTTACAATGAGCAGTTCTTC.

This chain links TRBV6-2 or TRBV6-3 with TRBJ2-6, with TRBD1 matching 12 bases. The CDR3 loop spans 16 amino acids. Trimming cost V 6 bases and J 2 bases; bases outside gene matches: 2. CDR1 is MNHEY, CDR2 SVGEGT, per germline. The DNA of the CDR3 is TGTGCCAGCAGGGGACAGGGGGCGACTGGGGCCAACGTCCTGACTTTC. The encoded protein is CASRGQGATGANVLTF.

The CDR3 spells CSAETGRDYGYTF. The DNA for the CDR3 is TGCAGTGCTGAGACAGGGAGGGACTATGGCTACACCTTC. This rearrangement joins TRBV20-1 to TRBJ1-2; TRBD1 matches at 7 bases. V was clipped by 5 bases and J by 3 bases; unmatched bases: 6. This CDR3 is built from 13 residues. Per the germline V gene, CDR1 is DFQATT and CDR2 is SNEGSKA (reference sequence).

The chain carries TRBV5-1 and TRBJ2-1; D is unclear. V shed 7 bases and J shed 3 bases, with 8 bases lying between them. This CDR3 is built from 12 residues. Germline CDR1 SGHRS, CDR2 YFSETQ. This CDR3 reads CASLDRYNEQFF. The DNA of the CDR3 is TGCGCCAGCTTGGACCGCTACAATGAGCAGTTCTTC.

This clonotype was picked up a small number of times. The J gene is TRBJ2-1, the V gene TRBV20-1; no reliable D call. In germline, CDR1 is DFQATT, CDR2 SNEGSKA (reference sequence). Deletions cut 0 bases from V and 8 bases from J, with 8 bases between. This CDR3 comprises 12 residues. In DNA, the CDR3 is TGCAGTGCTAGAGATCAGGAGCATGAGCAGTTCTTC. Protein: CSARDQEHEQFF.

This clonotype has more than one count but fewer than ten. The J gene is TRBJ2-5, the V gene TRBV20-1, with 10 positions matching TRBD2. The CDR3 sequence is 15 residues long. Trimming cost V 6 bases and J 1 base; bases outside gene matches: 8. Germline CDR1 and CDR2: DFQATT and SNEGSKA (reference sequence). CDR3 region: CSAVASGGFQETQYF. For the CDR3, the DNA is TGCAGTGCAGTGGCTAGCGGGGGATTCCAAGAGACCCAGTACTTC.

This rearrangement joins TRBV5-1 to TRBJ2-7; perhaps TRBD2 as D (5 bases). Trimming left V 2 bases short and J 5 bases short, with 17 bases between. This CDR3 is built from 15 residues. Germline V CDR1 and CDR2: SGHRS, YFSETQ. The CDR3 region is CASSFGWGVSHEQYF. The CDR3 coding sequence is TGCGCCAGCAGCTTCGGGTGGGGAGTTAGCCACGAGCAGTACTTC.

The chain carries TRBV3-1 and TRBJ2-5, with unresolved D. Germline CDR1 LGHDT, CDR2 YNNKEL (reference sequence). There are 12 residues in the CDR3. V was trimmed by 7 bases and J by 1 base, leaving 7 bases between them. The CDR3 coding sequence is TGTGCCAGCACGCACAGCCAAGAGACCCAGTACTTC. Amino acid sequence: CASTHSQETQYF.

The chain couples TRBV20-1 to TRBJ1-4; D is undetermined. This CDR3 has 14 amino acids. Germline CDR1 reads DFQATT; CDR2 reads SNEGSKA (reference sequence). The DNA for the CDR3 is TGCTGTGTTACCAACCGGGGATACGGTGAAAAACTGTTTTTT. Residues: CCVTNRGYGEKLFF.

This clonotype was counted at least ten times. The chain has TRBV12-3 or TRBV12-4 and TRBJ1-5; no firm D call. V shed 6 bases and J shed 0 bases, with 12 bases lying between them. The CDR3 runs 15 residues. The CDR3 is CASSLGPYSNQPQHF. DNA for the CDR3: TGTGCCAGCAGCCTTGGGCCGTATAGCAATCAGCCCCAGCATTTT.

The chain employs TRBV9 and TRBJ2-1, with D possibly matching TRBD2 (6 bases). The CDR3 consists of 15 residues. V was cut by 2 bases and J by 10 bases, with 19 bases left in between. CDR1 and CDR2 (germline): SGDLS, YYNGEE. The CDR3 loop is CASSVDSGSEAEQFF. The CDR3, as DNA: TGTGCCAGCAGCGTGGATAGCGGATCCGAGGCGGAGCAGTTCTTC.

Only a few counts were recorded for this clonotype. The chain employs TRBV20-1 and TRBJ2-3; 9 positions agree with TRBD2. The CDR3 consists of 13 residues. Germline V gene lookup returns CDR1 DFQATT and CDR2 SNEGSKA (reference sequence). V shed 7 bases and J 2 bases; nucleotides not matched to a gene: 4. CDR3 sequence: CSVQREDTDTQYF. CDR3 bases: TGCAGTGTACAGCGGGAGGACACAGATACGCAGTATTTT.

The J gene is TRBJ1-4, the V gene TRBV20-1, with 8 nucleotides matching TRBD1. Germline CDR1 is DFQATT and CDR2 is SNEGSKA (reference sequence). V lost 2 bases to trimming and J lost 7 bases; unmatched junction nucleotides: 6. The CDR3 extends over 14 amino acids. CDR3 sequence (DNA): TGCAGTGCTAGATCAGGGGGCGATAGTGAAAAACTGTTTTTT. This codes for CSARSGGDSEKLFF.